The rows below give T cell receptor beta chains drawn from one sample of a study of cytotoxic CD8 clonotypes in ibrutinib-treated CLL. The assay was immunoSEQ multiplex PCR, and TCRdb's table has in-frame clones only and misses some. Of 35,000 to 40,000 clones in the sample, 45% to 50% were seen once. Sequenced material: PBMCs, taken before ibrutinib treatment. The receptor set was obtained from a human donor with chronic lymphocytic leukemia. Both conserved end residues are part of each CDR3. A D gene is named only where the DNA matches it firmly. A clone size is listed for some rows: how often the clone was seen (once, few, many), or a class if it is expanded.

D	size	V	J	CDR3	DNA
.	.	TRBV5-1	TRBJ1-1	CASSTGQLKNTEAFF	TGCGCCAGCAGCACAGGACAGCTAAAAAACACTGAAGCTTTCTTT
.	.	TRBV7-8	TRBJ1-5	CASSPSFRANYGPAQHF	TGTGCCAGCAGTCCATCTTTTCGGGCTAACTACGGTCCAGCCCAGCATTTT
.	.	TRBV2	TRBJ2-5	CASSDGPTQYF	TGTGCCAGCAGTGATGGCCCGACCCAGTACTTC
TRBD1	.	TRBV27	TRBJ2-1	CASRRDRYNEQFF	TGTGCCAGCAGGCGGGACAGGTACAATGAGCAGTTCTTC
.	once	TRBV15	TRBJ2-1	CATTSSDWTNNEQFF	TGTGCCACCACTTCGTCCGATTGGACGAACAATGAGCAGTTCTTC
TRBD1	.	TRBV15	TRBJ1-1	CATSRDRGLGEAFF	TGTGCCACCAGCAGGGACAGGGGGCTGGGTGAAGCTTTCTTT
.	.	TRBV4-1	TRBJ2-7	CASSQVDRLSSYEQYF	TGCGCCAGCAGCCAAGTCGACAGGCTATCTTCCTACGAGCAGTACTTC
TRBD1	many	TRBV27	TRBJ1-1	CASSPLTGGYAEAFF	TGTGCCAGCAGTCCTTTAACAGGGGGATACGCTGAAGCTTTCTTT
.	.	TRBV6-4	TRBJ2-7	CASSTGTNYEQYF	TGTGCCAGCTCCACCGGGACAAACTACGAGCAGTACTTC
TRBD1	few	TRBV7-2	TRBJ1-3	CASSLGQGYGNTIYF	TGTGCCAGCAGCTTGGGACAGGGCTATGGAAACACCATATATTTT
TRBD1	.	TRBV19	TRBJ2-5	CASSDRGGETQYF	TGTGCCAGTAGTGACAGGGGTGGAGAGACCCAGTACTTC
.	.	TRBV9	TRBJ1-1	CASSVGPSKTEAFF	TGTGCCAGCAGCGTAGGGCCTAGTAAGACTGAAGCTTTCTTT
.	few	TRBV7-8	TRBJ1-2	CASSLDGGPDYGYTF	TGTGCCAGCAGCTTAGATGGGGGGCCGGACTATGGCTACACCTTC
.	.	TRBV5-1	TRBJ1-6	CASSPEGGISPLHF	TGCGCCAGCAGCCCCGAGGGGGGGATTTCACCCCTCCACTTT